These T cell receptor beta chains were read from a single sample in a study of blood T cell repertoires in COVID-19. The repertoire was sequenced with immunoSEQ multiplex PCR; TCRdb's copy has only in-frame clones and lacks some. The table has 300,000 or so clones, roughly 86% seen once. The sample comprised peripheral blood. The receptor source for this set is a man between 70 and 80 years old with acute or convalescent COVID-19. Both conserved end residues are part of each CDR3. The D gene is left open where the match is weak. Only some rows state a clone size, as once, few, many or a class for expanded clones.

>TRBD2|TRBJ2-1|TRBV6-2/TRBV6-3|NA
CASSYSVRTSGSNEQFF
TGTGCCAGCAGTTACTCGGTCAGGACTAGCGGGAGCAATGAGCAGTTCTTC
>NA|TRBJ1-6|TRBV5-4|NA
CASSSARALDSPLHF
TGTGCCAGCAGCTCCGCCAGGGCCCTCGATTCACCCCTCCACTTT
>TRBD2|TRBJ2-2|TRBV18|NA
CASSPGTSGDGGELFF
TGTGCCAGCTCACCCGGGACTAGCGGGGATGGCGGGGAGCTGTTTTTT
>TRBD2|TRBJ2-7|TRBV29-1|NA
CSGTYVGRTYEQYF
TGCAGCGGTACTTACGTCGGGAGGACCTACGAGCAGTACTTC
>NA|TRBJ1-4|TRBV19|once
CASRSGTTNEKLFF
TGTGCCAGTAGATCCGGGACAACTAATGAAAAACTGTTTTTT
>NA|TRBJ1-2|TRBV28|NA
CASRTTGFGDEANYGYTF
TGTGCCAGCAGGACCACAGGGTTTGGCGACGAGGCTAACTATGGCTACACCTTC
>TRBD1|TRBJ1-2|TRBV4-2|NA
CASSQVGRGHSNYGYTF
TGTGCCAGCAGCCAAGTAGGCAGGGGGCACTCTAACTATGGCTACACCTTC
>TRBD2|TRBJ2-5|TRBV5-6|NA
CASSWGPLAGSQETQYF
TGTGCCAGCAGCTGGGGGCCCCTAGCGGGGTCACAAGAGACCCAGTACTTC
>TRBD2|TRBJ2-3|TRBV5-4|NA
CASSLPPSGGDTQYF
TGTGCCAGCAGCTTGCCCCCTAGCGGCGGAGATACGCAGTATTTT
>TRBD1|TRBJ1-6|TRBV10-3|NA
CAIRSRGTGDSPLHF
TGTGCCATCAGATCGAGGGGGACAGGGGATTCACCCCTCCACTTT
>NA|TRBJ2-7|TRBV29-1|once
CSVDDRTGEQYF
TGCAGCGTTGATGACAGGACGGGAGAGCAGTACTTC
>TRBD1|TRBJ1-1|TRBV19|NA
CASSPRGREAFF
TGTGCCAGTAGCCCCAGGGGGAGGGAAGCTTTCTTT
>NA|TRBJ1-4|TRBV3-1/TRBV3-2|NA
CASSQVTGNNEKLFF
TGTGCCAGCAGCCAAGTCACAGGGAATAATGAAAAACTGTTTTTT
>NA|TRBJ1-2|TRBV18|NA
CASSSGLIYTF
TGTGCCAGCTCATCTGGACTGATTTACACCTTC
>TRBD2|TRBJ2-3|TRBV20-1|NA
CSASIRTSGLPDTQYF
TGCAGTGCTAGTATTAGGACTAGCGGGCTCCCAGATACGCAGTATTTT
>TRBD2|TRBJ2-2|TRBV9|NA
CASSVERGVPGELFF
TGTGCCAGCAGCGTAGAGCGGGGGGTCCCCGGGGAGCTGTTTTTT
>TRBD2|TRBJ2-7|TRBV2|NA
CASSGLAGYEQYF
TGTGCCAGCAGTGGCCTAGCGGGCTACGAGCAGTACTTC
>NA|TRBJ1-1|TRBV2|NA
CASSEIRVNLGTEAFF
TGTGCCAGCAGTGAAATCCGGGTCAATCTTGGGACTGAAGCTTTCTTT